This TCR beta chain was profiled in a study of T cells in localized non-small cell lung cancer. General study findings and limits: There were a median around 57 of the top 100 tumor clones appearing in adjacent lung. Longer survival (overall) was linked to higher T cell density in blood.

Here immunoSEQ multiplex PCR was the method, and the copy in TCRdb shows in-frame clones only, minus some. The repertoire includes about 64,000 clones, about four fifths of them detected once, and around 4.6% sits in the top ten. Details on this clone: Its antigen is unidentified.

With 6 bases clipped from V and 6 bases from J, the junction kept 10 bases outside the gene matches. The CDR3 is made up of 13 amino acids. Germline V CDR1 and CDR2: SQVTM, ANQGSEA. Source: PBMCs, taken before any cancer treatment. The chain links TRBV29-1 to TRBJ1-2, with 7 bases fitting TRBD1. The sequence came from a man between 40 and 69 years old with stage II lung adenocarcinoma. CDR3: CSVSQNTGDGYTF. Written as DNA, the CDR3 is TGCAGCGTATCACAAAACACAGGGGATGGCTACACCTTC.